Presented here are 26 T cell receptor beta chains from one specimen sequenced in a study of T cell responses to AZD1222 COVID-19 vaccine. Clones were read by immunoSEQ multiplex PCR, and TCRdb kept only the in-frame ones, dropping some. The table records 150,000 to 200,000 clones, around 94% of them present only once. Source: peripheral blood, taken 28 days after the second dose of the MenACWY control vaccine. These receptors were taken from an adult who received the MenACWY meningococcal vaccine as a control.

Note on this clone: Other DNA sequences from this sample encode an identical CDR3 as well. This rearrangement joins TRBV19 to TRBJ1-5; 9 bases align to TRBD1. The germline gives CDR1 LNHDA, CDR2 SQIVND (reference sequence). Trimming cost V 1 base and J 2 bases; bases outside gene matches: 0. This CDR3 is 15 amino acids long. For the CDR3, the DNA is TGTGCCAGTAGTATAGGGACAGGGGGCAATCAGCCCCAGCATTTT. Protein product: CASSIGTGGNQPQHF.

The rearrangement uses TRBV7-2 and TRBJ1-1; 7 positions agree with TRBD1. The CDR3 is 14 amino acids. Germline CDR1 is SGHTA and CDR2 is FQGNSA. Trimming removed 3 bases from V and 4 bases from J; junction bases left unmatched: 5. As DNA, the CDR3 is TGTGCCAGCAGCTTCACAGGGGAGGCCACTGAAGCTTTCTTT. This codes for CASSFTGEATEAFF.

The chain has TRBV3-1 (or the pseudogene TRBV3-2) and TRBJ1-1; D might be TRBD1 (5 bases). Germline CDR1 LGHDT, CDR2 YNNKEL (reference sequence). CDR3 length: 13 amino acids. V lost 7 bases and J 1 base, leaving 10 bases between the germline ends. The CDR3 nucleotides are TGTGCCAGCACCATTGGACAGAACACTGAAGCTTTCTTT. It codes for CASTIGQNTEAFF.

J is TRBJ1-2 and V is TRBV7-3, with D uncertain. The germline CDR1 and CDR2 sequences are SGHTA and FQGTGA. CDR3 length: 13 residues. Deletions cut 3 bases from V and 7 bases from J, with 12 bases between. The CDR3 region has the DNA TGTGCCAGCAGCTTTACCCTGTCGCTTGGCTACACCTTC. Its translation is CASSFTLSLGYTF.

The table lists this clone with a few counts. The chain joins TRBV2 to TRBJ2-6; 11 bases are shared with TRBD1. Germline CDR1 SNHLY, CDR2 FYNNEI. CDR3 size: 17 residues. V lost 4 bases, J lost 2 bases, and 4 bases stayed unmatched. CDR3 coding DNA: TGTGCCAGCAGTGGGGACAGGGGGTTGACTGGGGCCAACGTCCTGACTTTC. This translates into CASSGDRGLTGANVLTF.

This chain joins TRBV7-8 and TRBJ1-4; unclear D gene. The CDR3 totals 16 residues. Per germline, CDR1 SGHVS and CDR2 FQNEAQ. V lost 2 bases to trimming and J lost 0 bases, with 10 bases between them. DNA for the CDR3: TGTGCCAGCAGCTTACTTAGGCCGCCAACTAATGAAAAACTGTTTTTT. This gives the protein CASSLLRPPTNEKLFF. Complete variable domain (other parts from reference TRBV7-8 and TRBJ1-4): GAGVSQSPRYKVAKRGQDVALRCDPISGHVSLFWYQQALGQGPEFLTYFQNEAQLDKSGLPSDRFFAERPEGSVSTLKIQRTQQEDSAVYLCASSLLRPPTNEKLFFGSGTQLSVL.

J is TRBJ1-5 and V is TRBV28, with TRBD1 identical over 7 bases. Germline V lookup: CDR1 MDHEN, CDR2 SYDVKM. The J segment lost 7 bases and the V segment lost 6 bases, leaving 12 bases of the junction unmatched. CDR3 size: 15 residues. The CDR3 is CASSVGQVGGQPQHF. In DNA form, the CDR3 reads TGTGCCAGCAGCGTTGGACAGGTGGGAGGACAGCCCCAGCATTTT. Looking up the rest from reference TRBV28 and TRBJ1-5 gives the full variable domain: DVKVTQSSRYLVKRTGEKVFLECVQDMDHENMFWYRQDPGLGLRLIYFSYDVKMKEKGDIPEGYSVSREKKERFSLILESASTNQTSMYLCASSVGQVGGQPQHFGDGTRLSIL.

This chain uses TRBV3-1 (or the pseudogene TRBV3-2) with TRBJ1-1; 7 bases fit TRBD1. CDR3 length: 14 residues. V was pared by 1 base and J by 8 bases, with 7 bases of the junction left unmatched. CDR1 and CDR2 (germline): LGHDT, YNNKEL (reference sequence). The CDR3 DNA reads as TGTGCCAGCAGCCAAGGCACAGGGGTACTGGAAGCTTTCTTT. It is translated as CASSQGTGVLEAFF.

The chain is built from TRBV10-3 and TRBJ2-7, with TRBD2 identical over 13 bases. Germline V gene lookup returns CDR1 ENHRY and CDR2 SYGVKD. The CDR3 consists of 15 residues. V trimming: 4 bases; J trimming: 4 bases; junction bases outside the gene matches: 4. The CDR3, as DNA: TGTGCCATCAGTGGGACTAGCGGGAGAAGTTACGAGCAGTACTTC. It codes for CAISGTSGRSYEQYF.

The chain combines TRBV5-1 with TRBJ2-7; perhaps TRBD1 as D (6 bases). Germline V gives CDR1 SGHRS, CDR2 YFSETQ. The CDR3 contains 15 residues. Trimming pared 4 bases from V and 3 bases from J, leaving 17 bases between. The CDR3 bases are TGCGCCAGCAGCACCGGACAGCCTCCGATCTACGAGCAGTACTTC. Residues: CASSTGQPPIYEQYF. The whole variable domain, remainder taken from reference TRBV5-1 and TRBJ2-7, is KAGVTQTPRYLIKTRGQQVTLSCSPISGHRSVSWYQQTPGQGLQFLFEYFSETQRNKGNFPGRFSGRQFSNSRSEMNVSTLELGDSALYLCASSTGQPPIYEQYFGPGTRLTVT.

Here the CDR3 reads CASGQPPDSPLHF. As DNA, the CDR3 is TGTGCCAGCGGGCAACCCCCGGATTCACCCCTCCACTTT. The gene calls are TRBV3-1 (or the pseudogene TRBV3-2) and TRBJ1-6; D is unclear. The V and J ends lost 8 bases and 8 bases respectively, with 13 bases between them. Germline V gene sequence: CDR1 LGHDT, CDR2 YNNKEL (reference sequence). The length of the CDR3 is 13 residues.

CDR3 amino acids: CATSRDRKITEAFF. For the CDR3, the DNA is TGTGCCACCAGCAGAGACCGGAAGATAACTGAAGCTTTCTTT. V and J are TRBV15 and TRBJ1-1; D gene uncertain. There are 14 residues in the CDR3. From germline, CDR1 is LNHNV and CDR2 YYDKDF (reference sequence). Deletions cut 0 bases from V and 5 bases from J, with 10 bases between. Full variable domain (rest looked up from reference TRBV15 and TRBJ1-1): DAMVIQNPRYQVTQFGKPVTLSCSQTLNHNVMYWYQQKSSQAPKLLFHYYDKDFNNEADTPDNFQSRRPNTSFCFLDIRSPGLGDTAMYLCATSRDRKITEAFFGQGTRLTVV.

The CDR3 DNA is TGTGCCAGCAGCTCCTACAGGGGGGGATATGAAAAACTGTTTTTT. This translates into CASSSYRGGYEKLFF. The chain uses TRBV7-2 and TRBJ1-4, with 8 nucleotides matching TRBD1. Germline CDR1 is SGHTA and CDR2 is FQGNSA. V lost 4 bases, J lost 6 bases, and 7 bases stayed unmatched. The CDR3 spans 15 residues. Drawing the rest from reference TRBV7-2 and TRBJ1-4, the complete variable domain is GAGVSQSPSNKVTEKGKDVELRCDPISGHTALYWYRQSLGQGLEFLIYFQGNSAPDKSGLPSDRFSAERTGGSVSTLTIQRTQQEDSAVYLCASSSYRGGYEKLFFGSGTQLSVL.

The chain couples TRBV13 to TRBJ1-2; D is undetermined. V lost 3 bases to trimming and J lost 7 bases, with 12 bases between them. Germline-derived CDR1 and CDR2 are PRHDT and FYEKMQ (reference sequence). The CDR3 sequence is 13 residues long. The CDR3 coding sequence is TGTGCCAGCAGCTTCGGGAGGTGGCCTGGCTACACCTTC. The encoded protein is CASSFGRWPGYTF.

V and J are TRBV7-9 and TRBJ1-5; maybe TRBD1 (5 bases). V was shortened by 5 bases and J by 1 base, with 9 bases between the two germline ends. The germline V gene has CDR1 SEHNR and CDR2 FQNEAQ (reference sequence). This CDR3 spans 14 amino acids. DNA of the CDR3: TGTGCCAGCAGCCCAAGGGACAGCAATCAGCCCCAGCATTTT. Its protein product is CASSPRDSNQPQHF.

CDR3 DNA sequence: TGTGCCAGCAGCTTAGGGCAGGGTTGGAATCAGCCCCAGCATTTT. It specifies CASSLGQGWNQPQHF. V usage is TRBV7-2 and J usage is TRBJ1-5; D may be TRBD1 (5 bases). The CDR3 is 15 amino acids. Germline V lookup: CDR1 SGHTA, CDR2 FQGNSA. V was clipped by 1 base and J by 4 bases, with 11 bases between them.

The chain combines TRBV11-3 with TRBJ2-7; D is tentatively TRBD1 or TRBD2 (5 bases each). V was trimmed by 4 bases and J by 3 bases, leaving 10 bases between them. There are 13 residues in the CDR3. The V gene's germline CDR1 is SGHNT and CDR2 YENEEA. CDR3: CASSSRGSYEQYF. In DNA form, the CDR3 reads TGTGCCAGCAGCTCCCGGGGCAGCTACGAGCAGTACTTC.

The chain employs TRBV9 and TRBJ2-7; 10 bases align to TRBD2. Germline CDR1 and CDR2: SGDLS and YYNGEE. With 7 bases clipped from V and 1 base from J, the junction kept 8 bases outside the gene matches. This CDR3 comprises 15 residues. CDR3 DNA sequence: TGTGCCAGCTCCGAGGGACTAGCGTCATCCTACGAGCAGTACTTC. Amino acid sequence: CASSEGLASSYEQYF.

This clone was seen just once. This CDR3 reads CASSQPAGRTYEQYF. CDR3 nucleotides: TGTGCCAGCAGTCAGCCCGCGGGACGAACCTACGAGCAGTACTTC. The genes are TRBV6-2 or TRBV6-3 and TRBJ2-7; a possible D gene is TRBD2 (6 bases). V lost 5 bases to trimming and J lost 2 bases, with 16 bases between them. Per the germline V gene, CDR1 is MNHEY and CDR2 is SVGEGT. This CDR3 has 15 amino acids.

The V gene is TRBV3-1 (or the pseudogene TRBV3-2), the J gene TRBJ1-6; 7 nucleotides agree with TRBD1. The germline gives CDR1 LGHDT, CDR2 YNNKEL (reference sequence). V was pared by 0 bases and J by 9 bases, with 2 bases of the junction left unmatched. The CDR3 has 14 amino acids. CDR3 DNA sequence: TGTGCCAGCAGCCAAGAAGCAGGGGGTTCACCCCTCCACTTT. Translating it yields CASSQEAGGSPLHF.

V gene TRBV2 combines with J gene TRBJ1-6, with TRBD1 as a possible D gene (5 bases). Germline assignment: CDR1 SNHLY and CDR2 FYNNEI. V dropped 9 bases and J dropped 9 bases, with 12 bases sitting between them. There are 12 residues in the CDR3. The CDR3 DNA follows: TGTGCCAGTAGGGGTAACAGTTCACCCCTCCACTTT. This codes for CASRGNSSPLHF.

The chain has TRBV28 and TRBJ1-1; D call uncertain. Germline values: CDR1 MDHEN, CDR2 SYDVKM. The V gene lost 2 bases and the J gene lost 4 bases, with 11 bases spanning the gap. This CDR3 comprises 14 residues. This CDR3 is CASSLRGSVTEAFF. CDR3 in DNA: TGTGCCAGCAGTTTACGGGGAAGCGTCACTGAAGCTTTCTTT. Together with reference TRBV28 and TRBJ1-1, the CDR3 gives the full variable domain: DVKVTQSSRYLVKRTGEKVFLECVQDMDHENMFWYRQDPGLGLRLIYFSYDVKMKEKGDIPEGYSVSREKKERFSLILESASTNQTSMYLCASSLRGSVTEAFFGQGTRLTVV.

The CDR3 spells CASSEWAGRSYNSPLHF. The CDR3 DNA reads as TGTGCCAGCAGTGAGTGGGCAGGGAGGTCCTATAATTCACCCCTCCACTTT. The chain is built from TRBV6-1 and TRBJ1-6, with a tentative D call TRBD1 (5 bases). Trimming stripped 3 bases from V and 1 base from J, with 13 bases between. Germline V gene sequence: CDR1 MNHNS, CDR2 SASEGT. This CDR3 has 17 amino acids.

This chain joins TRBV27 and TRBJ1-6, with D perhaps matching TRBD1 (5 bases). Per germline, CDR1 MNHEY and CDR2 SMNVEV (reference sequence). The CDR3 consists of 16 residues. V lost 3 bases and J 7 bases, leaving 16 bases between the germline ends. The CDR3 is CASSLAGGGRNSPLHF. The CDR3 DNA reads as TGTGCCAGCAGTTTGGCGGGGGGTGGCCGCAATTCACCCCTCCACTTT.

This clone was seen once. This chain links TRBV29-1 with TRBJ2-3, with 10 positions matching TRBD2. The CDR3 extends over 14 amino acids. Trimming removed 5 bases from V and 0 bases from J; junction bases left unmatched: 2. Germline V CDR1 and CDR2: SQVTM, ANQGSEA. For the CDR3, the DNA is TGCAGCGTTCGGACTAGCGGAAGCACAGATACGCAGTATTTT. Amino acid sequence: CSVRTSGSTDTQYF.

J is TRBJ1-2 and V is TRBV30; D might be TRBD1 (6 bases). The CDR3 sequence is 13 residues long. Germline loops: CDR1 GTSNPN, CDR2 SVGIG (reference sequence). Trimming pared 4 bases from V and 4 bases from J, leaving 13 bases between. The CDR3 coding sequence is TGTGCCTGGACCGAGGGGGGGGCCTATGGCTACACCTTC. Translating it yields CAWTEGGAYGYTF.